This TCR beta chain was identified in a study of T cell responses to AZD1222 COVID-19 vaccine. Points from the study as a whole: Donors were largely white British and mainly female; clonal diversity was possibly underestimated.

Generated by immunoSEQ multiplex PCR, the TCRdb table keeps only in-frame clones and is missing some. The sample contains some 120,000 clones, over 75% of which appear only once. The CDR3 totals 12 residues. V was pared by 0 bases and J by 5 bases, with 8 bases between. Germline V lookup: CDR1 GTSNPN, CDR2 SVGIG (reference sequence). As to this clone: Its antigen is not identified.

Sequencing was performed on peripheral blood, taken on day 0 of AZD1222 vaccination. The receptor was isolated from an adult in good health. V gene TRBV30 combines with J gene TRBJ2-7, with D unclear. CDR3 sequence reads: CAWSVQRNEQYF. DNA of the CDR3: TGTGCCTGGAGTGTTCAGAGGAACGAGCAGTACTTC. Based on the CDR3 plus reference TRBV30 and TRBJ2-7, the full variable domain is SQTIHQWPATLVQPVGSPLSLECTVEGTSNPNLYWYRQAAGRGLQLLFYSVGIGQISSEVPQNLSASRPQDRQFILSSKKLLLSDSGFYLCAWSVQRNEQYFGPGTRLTVT.